Shown below are 32 T cell receptor beta chains from a single sample sequenced in a study of beta chain features in type 1 diabetes. Reverse transcription of all isolated RNA meant that expressed TCRB transcripts were sequenced. Libraries were prepared by immunoSEQ multiplex PCR; TCRdb keeps only in-frame clonotypes and omits some of them. The sample lists 250,000 to 350,000 clones; around 15% were seen once. The sequenced material came from central memory CD4+ T cells from blood. Source of these receptors: a man aged 25 to 40 in good health.

The chain couples TRBV4-1 to TRBJ1-4; D is undetermined. Per germline, CDR1 MGHRA and CDR2 YSYEKL. The CDR3 runs 15 residues. The ends were cut back, 3 bases at V and 4 bases at J, with 12 bases in the middle. The CDR3 spells CASSQIQQVNEKLFF. The CDR3 DNA sequence: TGCGCCAGCAGCCAGATCCAGCAGGTTAATGAAAAACTGTTTTTT.

This clone came up a few times. The chain employs TRBV6-1 and TRBJ1-2, with D perhaps matching TRBD1 (6 bases). The CDR3 consists of 11 residues. CDR1 is MNHNS and CDR2 is SASEGT in the germline V gene. The V gene lost 3 bases and the J gene lost 7 bases, with 6 bases spanning the gap. The CDR3 nucleotides read TGTGCCAGCAGTGACAGGGGTGGCTACACCTTC. Translation gives CASSDRGGYTF.

This chain connects TRBV6-1 to TRBJ1-4; 9 bases match TRBD1. The CDR3 runs to 14 residues. The germline CDR1 and CDR2 sequences are MNHNS and SASEGT. V was clipped by 6 bases and J by 8 bases; unmatched bases: 7. The DNA for the CDR3 is TGTGCCAGCAGCAGGGACAGGGTCGTGGAAAAACTGTTTTTT. It specifies CASSRDRVVEKLFF.

This clone was seen more than once but under ten times. The genes are TRBV5-1 and TRBJ2-7; no definite D call. This CDR3 has 10 residues. Per the germline V gene, CDR1 is SGHRS and CDR2 is YFSETQ. V lost 2 bases to trimming and J lost 6 bases, with 3 bases between them. Here the CDR3 DNA reads TGCGCCAGCAGCTTCTCCGAGCAGTACTTC. Its protein is CASSFSEQYF.

This clone occurred a few times. The chain uses TRBV10-3 and TRBJ2-2; unclear D gene. CDR1 and CDR2 (germline): ENHRY, SYGVKD. This CDR3 region has 12 residues. Trimming removed 10 bases at V and 2 bases at J, with 8 bases between. The CDR3 reads CATLDNTGELFF. In DNA, the CDR3 is TGTGCCACCCTCGACAACACCGGGGAGCTGTTTTTT.

CDR3 region: CASSQVLGGEQYF. In DNA, the CDR3 is TGTGCCAGCAGCCAAGTTTTGGGGGGCGAGCAGTACTTC. This rearrangement joins TRBV14 to TRBJ2-7; tentative D call: TRBD2 (6 bases). CDR1 SGHDN and CDR2 FVKESK come from the germline V gene. With 1 base removed from V and 6 bases from J, the gap between germline ends came to 10 bases. This CDR3 has 13 amino acids.

V usage is TRBV7-8 and J usage is TRBJ2-7, with TRBD2 identical over 8 bases. Trimming at V came to 3 bases and at J to 0 bases, leaving 4 bases not matched to a gene. The CDR3 is 15 residues long. The germline gives CDR1 SGHVS, CDR2 FQNEAQ. The CDR3 nucleotides read TGTGCCAGCAGCTTGGCGGGAGGAAGCTCCTACGAGCAGTACGTC. It translates to CASSLAGGSSYEQYV.

Here the CDR3 reads CASSETGINNEQFF. The CDR3 DNA is TGTGCCAGCAGCGAAACAGGGATCAACAATGAGCAGTTCTTC. The chain is built from TRBV7-6 and TRBJ2-1; a weak D match, TRBD1 (6 bases). Germline V gene sequence: CDR1 SGHVS, CDR2 FNYEAQ. With 5 bases removed from V and 5 bases from J, the gap between germline ends came to 13 bases. The length of the CDR3 is 14 residues.

This clone was counted only a few times. The chain has TRBV11-3 and TRBJ2-1, with 9 bases fitting TRBD1. The CDR3 spans 12 residues. Germline values: CDR1 SGHNT, CDR2 YENEEA. The ends lost 6 bases at V and 10 bases at J; junction bases unmatched: 4. The CDR3 DNA reads TGTGCCAGCAGTCAAACAGGGGGCGAGCAGTTCTTC. Its translation is CASSQTGGEQFF.

The rearrangement uses TRBV6-5 and TRBJ1-6, with 7 nucleotides matching TRBD1. The germline gives CDR1 MNHEY, CDR2 SVGAGI. The J segment lost 6 bases and the V segment lost 5 bases, leaving 7 bases of the junction unmatched. This CDR3 has 15 amino acids. The CDR3 DNA sequence: TGTGCCAGCAGTCGAACGACAGGGACTAATTCACCCCTCCACTTT. Its translation is CASSRTTGTNSPLHF.

The table lists this clone with a few counts. The chain combines TRBV6-1 with TRBJ1-3; TRBD1 might be the D (6 bases). The CDR3 length is 14 residues. CDR1 and CDR2 from the germline V gene are MNHNS and SASEGT. V lost 7 bases and J lost 2, with 12 bases in between. CDR3 bases: TGTGCCAGCACCCAGGGGCTGGCTGGAAACACCATATATTTT. Amino acids: CASTQGLAGNTIYF.

The J gene is TRBJ1-1, the V gene TRBV19, with 10 bases aligning to TRBD1. V lost 1 base and J lost 10; bases outside the gene matches: 6. Germline V lookup: CDR1 LNHDA, CDR2 SQIVND (reference sequence). CDR3 size: 14 residues. The CDR3 here is CASSIGRDRGGAFF. CDR3 DNA: TGTGCCAGTAGTATAGGCCGGGACAGGGGAGGAGCTTTCTTT. Full variable domain (remainder filled in from reference TRBV19 and TRBJ1-1): DGGITQSPKYLFRKEGQNVTLSCEQNLNHDAMYWYRQDPGQGLRLIYYSQIVNDFQKGDIAEGYSVSREKKESFPLTVTSAQKNPTAFYLCASSIGRDRGGAFFGQGTRLTVV.

This clone has only a few counts. The sample contains more than one DNA sequence encoding this CDR3. V is TRBV5-1 and J is TRBJ2-1; D not certain. The germline V gene encodes CDR1 SGHRS and CDR2 YFSETQ. The CDR3 runs to 14 residues. The germline V and J ends were trimmed by 2 bases and 0 bases, with 6 bases remaining between them. CDR3 residues: CASSLISSYNEQFF. The CDR3, as DNA: TGCGCCAGCAGCTTAATTAGCTCCTACAATGAGCAGTTCTTC.

This clone has only a few counts. A far larger clone is one nucleotide away, so this likely arose from a read error. V is TRBV5-1 and J is TRBJ2-7; the match to TRBD2 covers 7 bases. CDR1 is SGHRS and CDR2 is YFSETQ in the germline V gene. J gave up 5 bases and V 0 bases, and 11 bases lay outside the gene matches. This CDR3 contains 16 residues. CDR3 amino acids: CASSLAMGGNEHEQYF. In DNA, the CDR3 is TGCGCCAGCAGCTTGGCCATGGGGGGGAACGAACACGAGCAGTACTTC.

The genes are TRBV12-5 and TRBJ1-5; D may be TRBD1 (6 bases). The CDR3 has 14 amino acids. Germline CDR1 is LGHNT and CDR2 is FRNRAP. The V end lost 6 bases, the J end lost 4 bases, and 13 bases lay between the germline ends. CDR3: CASGPNTGNQPQHF. The CDR3 DNA follows: TGTGCTAGTGGACCTAACACAGGGAATCAGCCCCAGCATTTT.

This clone has just a few counts. The J gene is TRBJ2-5, the V gene TRBV7-9; D ambiguous. The germline V gene encodes CDR1 SEHNR and CDR2 FQNEAQ (reference sequence). The CDR3 runs to 16 residues. The germline V and J ends were trimmed by 0 bases and 1 base, with 12 bases remaining between them. DNA of the CDR3: TGTGCCAGCAGCTTAGCGCAGAACAGCGCCCAAGAGACCCAGTACTTC. Its protein product is CASSLAQNSAQETQYF.

The V gene is TRBV7-9, the J gene TRBJ2-2; D remains unclear. The CDR3 extends over 13 amino acids. V shed 2 bases and J shed 7 bases, with 8 bases lying between them. Germline CDR1 is SEHNR and CDR2 is FQNEAQ (reference sequence). The CDR3 bases are TGTGCCAGCAGCTTATCTTGGCGCGGGGAGCTGTTTTTT. Translation: CASSLSWRGELFF.

This clone was picked up a small number of times. In nucleotides, the CDR3 is TGTGCCAGCAGAAGGGACCCAGAGACCCAGTACTTC. Protein: CASRRDPETQYF. The V gene is TRBV6-6, the J gene TRBJ2-5; tentatively, D is TRBD1 or TRBD2 (5 bases each). V gave up 6 bases and J gave up 4 bases, with 9 bases separating them. Germline values: CDR1 MNHNY, CDR2 SVGAGI (reference sequence). This CDR3 spans 12 amino acids.

Only a few counts were recorded for this clone. The chain combines TRBV4-1 with TRBJ2-1; weak D call: TRBD1 (5 bases). The CDR3 totals 16 residues. The V end was cut by 0 bases, the J end by 2 bases, with 11 bases between. Germline V gene lookup returns CDR1 MGHRA and CDR2 YSYEKL. The DNA of the CDR3 is TGCGCCAGCAGCCAAGATGCAGGGTGGACCTACAATGAGCAGTTCTTC. Amino acids: CASSQDAGWTYNEQFF.

The chain couples TRBV20-1 to TRBJ1-6; tentative D call: TRBD1 (5 bases). Germline V gene data show CDR1 as DFQATT and CDR2 as SNEGSKA (reference sequence). V lost 5 bases to trimming and J lost 14 bases, with 13 bases between them. This CDR3 is 11 amino acids long. CDR3 nucleotide sequence: TGCAGTGCTTCAGATGGGGCGGCCCTCCACTTT. Translating gives CSASDGAALHF.

This clone was counted between two and nine times. This chain connects TRBV9 to TRBJ1-1; D not resolved. CDR3 length: 12 residues. Germline V lookup: CDR1 SGDLS, CDR2 YYNGEE. V shed 4 bases and J shed 10 bases, with 14 bases lying between them. This CDR3 is CASSPKGGRAFF. DNA for the CDR3: TGTGCCAGCAGCCCCAAGGGCGGACGAGCTTTCTTT.

The J gene is TRBJ2-1, the V gene TRBV11-2, with D possibly matching TRBD2 (7 bases). Germline CDR1 is SGHAT and CDR2 is FQNNGV. The CDR3 length is 15 residues. V gave up 5 bases and J gave up 8 bases, with 19 bases separating them. CDR3 DNA sequence: TGTGCCAGCAGCCCCCTGCGCGCGGGGGCCCATGAGCAGTTCTTC. Translated, it gives CASSPLRAGAHEQFF.

J is TRBJ1-1 and V is TRBV27; TRBD1 matches at 9 bases. The junction had 13 bases not matched to a gene; V was cut back by 0 bases and J by 5 bases. CDR3 size: 18 residues. Germline CDR1 MNHEY, CDR2 SMNVEV (reference sequence). The CDR3 DNA reads as TGTGCCAGCAGTTTATCGTGGTCCCTGACAGGGGGTAGGACTGAAGCTTTCTTT. It specifies CASSLSWSLTGGRTEAFF.

V gene TRBV6-1 combines with J gene TRBJ2-1; D remains ambiguous. V dropped 5 bases and J dropped 8 bases, with 10 bases sitting between them. Germline assignment: CDR1 MNHNS and CDR2 SASEGT. The CDR3 loop spans 12 amino acids. CDR3 sequence reads: CASSYIDDEQFF. The DNA of the CDR3 is TGTGCCAGCAGTTATATCGACGATGAGCAGTTCTTC.

This chain joins TRBV7-2 and TRBJ1-3; the D gene is possibly TRBD1 (6 bases). Trimming left V 4 bases short and J 4 bases short, with 14 bases between. Germline loops: CDR1 SGHTA, CDR2 FQGNSA. This CDR3 spans 15 amino acids. The CDR3 nucleotides read TGTGCCAGCAGCTCCCCGCCCACAGGGGGAAACACCATATATTTT. Residues: CASSSPPTGGNTIYF.

V usage is TRBV5-4 and J usage is TRBJ2-5; a weak D match, TRBD1 (6 bases). Germline CDR1 is SGHNT and CDR2 is YYREEE (reference sequence). The germline V and J ends were trimmed by 4 bases and 2 bases, with 12 bases remaining between them. The CDR3 is 14 residues long. The CDR3 reads CASSEDSGQETQYF. The CDR3 DNA follows: TGTGCCAGCAGCGAGGACAGCGGTCAAGAGACCCAGTACTTC.

This clone was observed a handful of times. This sequence joins TRBV6-6 and TRBJ1-2; 8 bases map to TRBD1. The CDR3 extends over 14 amino acids. CDR1 is MNHNY and CDR2 is SVGAGI in the germline V gene (reference sequence). V was pared by 7 bases and J by 7 bases, with 11 bases of the junction left unmatched. Written as DNA, the CDR3 is TGTGCCAGCATTATGACAGGGGAGCGTGGTGGCTACACCTTC. This gives the protein CASIMTGERGGYTF.

This clone has only a few counts. The junction departs from germline at one end; a sequencing error may be responsible. The V gene is TRBV5-8, the J gene TRBJ2-3; 11 bases agree with TRBD2. The CDR3 loop spans 17 amino acids. CDR1 is SGHTS and CDR2 is YDEGEE in the germline V gene. CDR3 residues: CASSLSGTSGPGEAQYF. CDR3 coding DNA: TGCGCCAGCAGCCTATCCGGGACTAGCGGACCGGGGGAGGCGCAGTATTTT.

In this sample, this clone turned up many times. The chain recombines TRBV7-9 with TRBJ2-2, with D uncertain. Germline CDR1 SEHNR, CDR2 FQNEAQ (reference sequence). Trimming cost V 3 bases and J 7 bases, with 9 bases left between them. The CDR3 is 13 residues long. The CDR3 spells CASSFFKGGELFF. The CDR3 DNA reads as TGTGCCAGCAGCTTCTTCAAGGGCGGGGAGCTGTTTTTT.

The rearrangement links TRBV4-3 to TRBJ2-3; 11 bases align to TRBD2. CDR1 and CDR2 (germline): LGHNA, YSLEER. The CDR3 extends over 18 amino acids. After removal of 5 bases from V and 3 bases from J, the junction contained 13 bases not matched to a gene. In DNA form, the CDR3 reads TGCGCCAGCAGCGAAAAATTTAGCGGGGGGGCTGGGACAGATACGCAGTATTTT. This encodes CASSEKFSGGAGTDTQYF.

This clone was recorded a few times. The chain employs TRBV5-1 and TRBJ2-7, with D uncertain. V lost 0 bases to trimming and J lost 2 bases, with 9 bases between them. Looked up from germline, CDR1 is SGHRS and CDR2 is YFSETQ. CDR3 length equals 14 residues. CDR3 protein: CASSLEGITYEQYV. CDR3 in DNA: TGCGCCAGCAGCTTGGAAGGAATTACCTACGAGCAGTACGTC.

V and J are TRBV29-1 and TRBJ2-7; tentative D call: TRBD1 (5 bases). This CDR3 is built from 13 residues. Per germline, CDR1 SQVTM and CDR2 ANQGSEA. The germline V and J ends were trimmed by 7 bases and 9 bases, with 22 bases remaining between them. The CDR3 region is CSARQSLADTQYF. The DNA of the CDR3 is TGCAGCGCACGACAGTCCCTGGCAGATACGCAGTACTTC.